The T cell receptor (beta chain) under discussion was sequenced for a study of cytomegalovirus exposure and HLA in healthy donors. Overall study context: Later analysis reported that the roughly 120 validation repertoires shared the platform of the approximately 690 first-cohort repertoires.

Clones were read by immunoSEQ multiplex PCR, and TCRdb kept only the in-frame ones, dropping some. The table lists 120,000 to 150,000 clones, 90% to 95% of them singletons. The validation cohort, a group of 90 to 150 subjects, included the donors and was separate from the roughly 670-subject first cohort. The sequencing sample was made of PBMCs. The receptor's source is a man aged 18 to 30 in good health and CMV-seronegative.

CDR3 sequence: CASSVAEGGNTIYF. The CDR3 DNA is TGTGCCAGCAGCGTAGCGGAGGGGGGGAACACCATATATTTT. The chain combines TRBV9 with TRBJ1-3; a weak D match, TRBD1 (6 bases). Between the trimmed V and J ends, which lost 0 bases and 7 bases, there was a span of 11 bases. CDR3 length: 14 residues. Germline values: CDR1 SGDLS, CDR2 YYNGEE.